This passage covers 15 T cell receptor beta chains from one sample sequenced in a study of blood T cell repertoires in COVID-19. The assay was immunoSEQ multiplex PCR, and TCRdb's table has in-frame clones only and misses some. The sample includes roughly 40,000 clones, 85% to 95% of them seen just once. The sequencing input was peripheral blood. The receptors shown here come from a man in his fifties or sixties with active COVID-19.

This clone was detected once. V and J are TRBV18 and TRBJ2-5; 10 bases are shared with TRBD1. V was pared by 6 bases and J by 5 bases, with 9 bases of the junction left unmatched. Germline loops: CDR1 KGHSH, CDR2 LQKENI. The CDR3 spans 15 residues. This chain's CDR3 is CASSRRQGADETQYF. CDR3 DNA sequence: TGTGCCAGCTCCCGCCGACAGGGGGCGGACGAGACCCAGTACTTC. The full variable domain, rest sourced from reference TRBV18 and TRBJ2-5, is NAGVMQNPRHLVRRRGQEARLRCSPMKGHSHVYWYRQLPEEGLKFMVYLQKENIIDESGMPKERFSAEFPKEGPSILRIQQVVRGDSAAYFCASSRRQGADETQYFGPGTRLLVL.

This clone was found once. The genes are TRBV3-1 (or the pseudogene TRBV3-2) and TRBJ1-6; the match to TRBD1 covers 7 bases. V was clipped by 1 base and J by 10 bases; unmatched bases: 7. This CDR3 comprises 15 residues. Germline CDR1 is LGHDT and CDR2 is YNNKEL (reference sequence). The CDR3 here is CASSQGSGGSSPLHF. Written as DNA, the CDR3 is TGTGCCAGCAGCCAAGGCTCAGGGGGGTCATCACCCCTCCACTTT.

The chain carries TRBV3-1 (or the pseudogene TRBV3-2) and TRBJ1-4; 8 bases line up with TRBD1. There are 14 residues in the CDR3. Germline CDR1 is LGHDT and CDR2 is YNNKEL (reference sequence). Trimming took 4 bases from V and 8 from J; bases not matched to a gene: 6. The CDR3 loop is CASSPTGVEEKLFF. The CDR3 DNA sequence: TGTGCCAGCAGCCCGACAGGGGTGGAGGAAAAACTGTTTTTT.

The chain uses TRBV27 and TRBJ1-4; perhaps TRBD1 as D (5 bases). Germline V gene data show CDR1 as MNHEY and CDR2 as SMNVEV (reference sequence). Trimming took off 5 bases at V and 0 bases at J, with 19 bases between the two ends. This CDR3 has 18 residues. The CDR3 nucleotides are TGTGCCAGCAGTAGCCGCGGGGGAGGTCGAACAACTAATGAAAAACTGTTTTTT. It codes for CASSSRGGGRTTNEKLFF. The full variable domain, with the rest looked up from reference TRBV27 and TRBJ1-4, is EAQVTQNPRYLITVTGKKLTVTCSQNMNHEYMSWYRQDPGLGLRQIYYSMNVEVTDKGDVPEGYKVSRKEKRNFPLILESPSPNQTSLYFCASSSRGGGRTTNEKLFFGSGTQLSVL.

This chain links TRBV7-9 with TRBJ2-7, with TRBD1 identical over 9 bases. In germline, CDR1 is SEHNR, CDR2 FQNEAQ (reference sequence). Trimming took 5 bases from V and 1 from J; bases not matched to a gene: 6. The CDR3 covers 15 residues. CDR3 sequence (DNA): TGTGCCAGCAGCCCCGGGACAGGGATATCCTACGAGCAGTACTTC. Translation gives CASSPGTGISYEQYF.

V is TRBV5-1 and J is TRBJ1-1, with a possible D match to TRBD1 (5 bases). V lost 3 bases to trimming and J lost 5 bases, with 14 bases between them. The CDR3 length is 14 residues. Germline values: CDR1 SGHRS, CDR2 YFSETQ. CDR3 residues: CASSSHGGRTEAFF. In DNA form, the CDR3 reads TGCGCCAGCAGCTCGCACGGGGGTAGGACTGAAGCTTTCTTT.

This clone was counted once. The V call is TRBV19, the J call TRBJ1-2; 8 nucleotides agree with TRBD1. The germline V gene has CDR1 LNHDA and CDR2 SQIVND (reference sequence). This CDR3 comprises 16 residues. V shed 3 bases and J 6 bases; nucleotides not matched to a gene: 12. CDR3 coding DNA: TGTGCCAGTAGTATGAGCACTGGAGGACAGGGACATGGCTACACCTTC. Amino acid sequence: CASSMSTGGQGHGYTF.

This sequence joins TRBV29-1 and TRBJ2-6; D perhaps matches TRBD1 (6 bases). CDR3 length equals 15 residues. Germline V gene lookup returns CDR1 SQVTM and CDR2 ANQGSEA. Trimming cost V 4 bases and J 4 bases, with 14 bases left between them. CDR3 sequence: CSVAKQGSGANVLTF. The DNA for the CDR3 is TGCAGCGTTGCTAAACAGGGTTCCGGGGCCAACGTCCTGACTTTC.

The rearrangement uses TRBV2 and TRBJ1-6, with D perhaps matching TRBD1 (5 bases). The CDR3 length is 15 residues. The germline gives CDR1 SNHLY, CDR2 FYNNEI. V lost 2 bases and J 6 bases, leaving 11 bases between the germline ends. Here the CDR3 DNA reads TGTGCCAGCAGTGAATGGGTTCAGGGTAATTCACCCCTCCACTTT. This encodes CASSEWVQGNSPLHF.

This clone was recorded once. This chain connects TRBV11-2 to TRBJ1-6; TRBD1 matches 7 bases. CDR1 is SGHAT, CDR2 FQNNGV, per germline. CDR3 length equals 14 residues. V lost 6 bases, J lost 7 bases, and 6 bases stayed unmatched. DNA for the CDR3: TGTGCCAGCAGGCCCGGGACAGTAAATTCACCCCTCCACTTT. Translating it yields CASRPGTVNSPLHF.

This chain uses TRBV28 with TRBJ1-1; D call uncertain. CDR1 and CDR2 (germline): MDHEN, SYDVKM. The CDR3 contains 16 residues. The ends were cut back, 6 bases at V and 4 bases at J, with 21 bases in the middle. In DNA, the CDR3 is TGTGCCAGCAGCCTCCATATCGGGTTGGGTGGCACTGAAGCTTTCTTT. Its translation: CASSLHIGLGGTEAFF. Filled out from reference TRBV28 and TRBJ1-1, the complete variable domain reads DVKVTQSSRYLVKRTGEKVFLECVQDMDHENMFWYRQDPGLGLRLIYFSYDVKMKEKGDIPEGYSVSREKKERFSLILESASTNQTSMYLCASSLHIGLGGTEAFFGQGTRLTVV.

The rearrangement uses TRBV7-8 and TRBJ2-1, with 8 bases lining up with TRBD2. This CDR3 has 15 residues. Germline V lookup: CDR1 SGHVS, CDR2 FQNEAQ. The V gene end was trimmed by 1 base and the J gene end by 9 bases; junction bases not matched to a gene: 8. For the CDR3, the DNA is TGTGCCAGCAGCTTAGGACTAGCGTTCCCTTCTGAGCAGTTCTTC. This translates into CASSLGLAFPSEQFF.

The gene calls are TRBV5-6 and TRBJ2-3; no clear D gene. Per germline, CDR1 SGHDT and CDR2 YYEEEE. Between the trimmed V and J ends, which lost 2 bases and 6 bases, there was a span of 13 bases. This CDR3 has 14 residues. The CDR3 sequence is CASSFQDNEDTQYF. CDR3 coding DNA: TGTGCCAGCAGCTTCCAAGACAACGAGGATACGCAGTATTTT.

The chain couples TRBV7-9 to TRBJ2-5, with 7 positions matching TRBD1. Germline CDR1 is SEHNR and CDR2 is FQNEAQ (reference sequence). The V gene end was trimmed by 4 bases and the J gene end by 3 bases; junction bases not matched to a gene: 2. The CDR3 sequence is 13 residues long. CDR3 amino acids: CASSSGQKETQYF. The CDR3 DNA reads as TGTGCCAGCAGCTCGGGACAGAAAGAGACCCAGTACTTC. Using reference TRBV7-9 and TRBJ2-5 for the parts outside the CDR3, the full variable domain is DTGVSQNPRHKITKRGQNVTFRCDPISEHNRLYWYRQTLGQGPEFLTYFQNEAQLEKSRLLSDRFSAERPKGSFSTLEIQRTEQGDSAMYLCASSSGQKETQYFGPGTRLLVL.

This clone has just one count. The chain uses TRBV12-3 or TRBV12-4 and TRBJ1-2; no reliable D call. The CDR3 sequence is 12 residues long. V shed 7 bases and J shed 3 bases, with 9 bases lying between them. Here the CDR3 reads CASNGGDYGYTF. CDR3 DNA: TGTGCCAGCAACGGAGGAGACTATGGCTACACCTTC.